This entry is about one T cell receptor beta chain. Between the trimmed V and J ends, which lost 2 bases and 7 bases, there was a span of 5 bases. CDR3 length: 11 residues. Germline V gene data show CDR1 as ENHRY and CDR2 as SYGVKD. Sample treatment: 15 to 20 received Ad26.COV2.S at low or high dose, single or two shots; several received placebo; per-sample allocation not given. Following the first vaccine or placebo injection, samples were taken on day 63. The source of the sample is a study of Ad26.COV2.S vaccination and SARS-CoV-2 variants. The method was immunoSEQ multiplex PCR; TCRdb's version includes in-frame clones alone and lacks a portion of them. The table includes roughly 420,000 clones, 75% to 90% detected once.

V usage is TRBV10-3 and J usage is TRBJ1-2, with D uncertain. The sample consisted of peripheral blood, taken in a trial of Ad26.COV2.S vaccine versus placebo. This TCR was recovered from a person aged 18-60 years who received the Ad26.COV2.S COVID-19 vaccine or a placebo. CDR3 nucleotide sequence: TGTGCCATCAGTGAGGGGCGTGGCTACACCTTC. Encoded protein: CAISEGRGYTF.